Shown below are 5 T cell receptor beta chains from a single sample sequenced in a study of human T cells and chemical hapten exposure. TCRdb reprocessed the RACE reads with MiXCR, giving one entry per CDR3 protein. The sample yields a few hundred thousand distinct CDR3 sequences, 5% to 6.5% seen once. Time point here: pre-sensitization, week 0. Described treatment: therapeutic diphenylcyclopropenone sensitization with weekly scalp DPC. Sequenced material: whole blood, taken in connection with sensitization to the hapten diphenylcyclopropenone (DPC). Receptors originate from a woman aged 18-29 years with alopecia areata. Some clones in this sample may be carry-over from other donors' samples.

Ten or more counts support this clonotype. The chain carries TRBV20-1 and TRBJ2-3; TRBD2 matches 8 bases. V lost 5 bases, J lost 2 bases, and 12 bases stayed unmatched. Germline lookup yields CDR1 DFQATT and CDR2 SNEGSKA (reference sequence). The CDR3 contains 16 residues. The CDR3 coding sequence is TGCAGTGCTCCTGAGGCTACGCGGGGGGACACAGATACGCAGTATTTT. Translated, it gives CSAPEATRGDTDTQYF.

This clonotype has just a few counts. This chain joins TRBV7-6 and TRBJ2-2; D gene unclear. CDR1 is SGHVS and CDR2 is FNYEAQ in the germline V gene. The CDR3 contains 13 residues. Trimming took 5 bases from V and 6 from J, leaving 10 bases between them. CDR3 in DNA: TGTGCCAGCAGCCTGGCTAGGGCCGGGGAGCTGTTTTTT. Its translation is CASSLARAGELFF.

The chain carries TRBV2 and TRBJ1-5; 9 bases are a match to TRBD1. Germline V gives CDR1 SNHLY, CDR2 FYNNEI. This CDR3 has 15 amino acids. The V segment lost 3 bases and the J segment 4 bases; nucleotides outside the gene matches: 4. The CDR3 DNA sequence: TGTGCCAGCAGTGAGACAGGGGGGCGTAATCAGCCCCAGCATTTT. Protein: CASSETGGRNQPQHF. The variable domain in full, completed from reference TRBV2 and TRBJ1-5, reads EPEVTQTPSHQVTQMGQEVILRCVPISNHLYFYWYRQILGQKVEFLVSFYNNEISEKSEIFDDQFSVERPDGSNFTLKIRSTKLEDSAMYFCASSETGGRNQPQHFGDGTRLSIL.

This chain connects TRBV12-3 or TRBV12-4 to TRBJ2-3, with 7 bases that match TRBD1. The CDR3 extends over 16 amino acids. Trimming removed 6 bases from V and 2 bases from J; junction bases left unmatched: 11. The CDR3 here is CASSRRSRGPTDTQYF. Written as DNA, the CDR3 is TGTGCCAGCAGCCGTCGGAGTAGGGGGCCCACAGATACGCAGTATTTT.

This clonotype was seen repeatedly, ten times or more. In DNA form, the CDR3 reads TGTGCCAGCAGCTTCGCCAGCGATATTGATTCACCCCTCCACTTT. This gives the protein CASSFASDIDSPLHF. The rearrangement uses TRBV5-5 and TRBJ1-6; D uncertain. The CDR3 runs 15 residues. Germline loops: CDR1 SGHKS, CDR2 YYEKEE (reference sequence). The V and J ends lost 2 bases and 8 bases respectively, with 14 bases between them.